What follows describes a single T cell receptor (beta chain). Method: immunoSEQ multiplex PCR; TCRdb's copy keeps in-frame clones and lacks some. The table includes about 350,000 clones, roughly 90% detected once. This CDR3 contains 17 residues. The V segment lost 1 base and the J segment 5 bases; nucleotides outside the gene matches: 12. Germline V CDR1 and CDR2: SGHDT, YYEEEE. The data belong to a study of blood T cell repertoires in COVID-19. Those who participated ranged in age from about 18 to 89 years and resided in around 22 US areas. This chain links TRBV5-6 with TRBJ2-7, with 10 bases that match TRBD2. This receptor was taken from a woman aged 25 to 39 who had been exposed to COVID-19. The sample comprised PBMCs or T cells enriched from blood (not recorded which). The CDR3 DNA is TGTGCCAGCAGCTTGCTATCTAGCGGGAGTAGAGTGGACGAGCAGTACTTC. Translation: CASSLLSSGSRVDEQYF.